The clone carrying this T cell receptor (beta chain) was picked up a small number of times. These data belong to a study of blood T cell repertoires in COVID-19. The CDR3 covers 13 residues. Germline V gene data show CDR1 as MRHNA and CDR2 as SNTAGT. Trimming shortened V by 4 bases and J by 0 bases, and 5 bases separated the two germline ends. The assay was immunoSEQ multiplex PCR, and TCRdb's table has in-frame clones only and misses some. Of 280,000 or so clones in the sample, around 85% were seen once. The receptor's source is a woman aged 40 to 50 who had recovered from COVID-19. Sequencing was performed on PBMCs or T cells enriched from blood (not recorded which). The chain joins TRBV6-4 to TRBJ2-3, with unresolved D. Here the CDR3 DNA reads TGTGCCAGCAGTGTGGAGAGCACAGATACGCAGTATTTT. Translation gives CASSVESTDTQYF.